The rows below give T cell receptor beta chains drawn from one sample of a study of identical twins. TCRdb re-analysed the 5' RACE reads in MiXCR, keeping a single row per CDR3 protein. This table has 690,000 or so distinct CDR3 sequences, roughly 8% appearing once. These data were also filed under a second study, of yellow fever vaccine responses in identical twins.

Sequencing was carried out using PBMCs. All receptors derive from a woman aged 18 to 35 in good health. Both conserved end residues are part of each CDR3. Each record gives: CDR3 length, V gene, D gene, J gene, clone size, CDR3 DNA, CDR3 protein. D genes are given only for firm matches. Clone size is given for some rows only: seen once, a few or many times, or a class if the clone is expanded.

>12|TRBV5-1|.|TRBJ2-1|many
TGCGCCAGCAGCTATGGGCACAATGAGCAGTTCTTC
CASSYGHNEQFF
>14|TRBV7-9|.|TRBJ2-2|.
TGTGCCAGCAGCTTCCGGGAGAACACCGGGGAGCTGTTTTTT
CASSFRENTGELFF
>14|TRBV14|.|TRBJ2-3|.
TGTGCCAGCAGCCAAGGCCTCTTCACAGATACGCAGTATTTT
CASSQGLFTDTQYF
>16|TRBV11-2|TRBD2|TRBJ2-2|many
TGTGCCAGCAGCTTATCGAGCGGGGGATACACCGGGGAGCTGTTTTTT
CASSLSSGGYTGELFF
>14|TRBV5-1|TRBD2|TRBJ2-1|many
TGCGCCAGCAGCCCTAGCGGGGGGTACAATGAGCAGTTCTTC
CASSPSGGYNEQFF
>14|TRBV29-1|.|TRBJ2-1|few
TGCAGCCTGAGGGGGGCAGGGGCAGGCAATGAGCAGTTCTTC
CSLRGAGAGNEQFF
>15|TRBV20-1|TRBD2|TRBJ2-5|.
TGCAGTGCTAGCCTGACTAGCGGGAGATCAGAGACCCAGTACTTC
CSASLTSGRSETQYF
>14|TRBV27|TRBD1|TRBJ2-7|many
TGTGCCAGCAGTCGGACAGGGGGTTCCTACGAGCAGTACTTC
CASSRTGGSYEQYF
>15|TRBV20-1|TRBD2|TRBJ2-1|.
TGCAGTGCTAGAATACTAGCGGAATCCTACAATGAGCAGTTCTTC
CSARILAESYNEQFF
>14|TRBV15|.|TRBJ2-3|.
TGTGCCACCAGCACTTACAGGGACACAGATACGCAGTATTTT
CATSTYRDTDTQYF
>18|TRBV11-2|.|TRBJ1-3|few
TGTGCCAGCAGCGTAGGAGAGGGGTCCTACTCTCCTGGAAACACCATATATTTT
CASSVGEGSYSPGNTIYF
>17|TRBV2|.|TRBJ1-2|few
TGTGCCAGCAGCGTAGGAAAGGGGGTGAAGGAGGTTTATGGCTACACCTTC
CASSVGKGVKEVYGYTF
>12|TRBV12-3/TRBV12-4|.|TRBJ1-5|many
TGTGCCAGCAGAACGTTCGGTCAGCCCCAGCATTTT
CASRTFGQPQHF
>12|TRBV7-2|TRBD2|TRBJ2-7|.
TGTGCCAGCAGCTGGGAGGGTTACGAGCAGTACTTC
CASSWEGYEQYF
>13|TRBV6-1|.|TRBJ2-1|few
TGTGCCAGCAAAGAGTGGGACAACAATGAGCAGTTCTTC
CASKEWDNNEQFF
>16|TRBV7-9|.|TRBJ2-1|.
TGTGCCAGCAGCTTATCCGGCTTGCTTCGGGGCAATGAGCAGTTCTTC
CASSLSGLLRGNEQFF
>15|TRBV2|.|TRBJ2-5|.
TGTGCCAGCAGTGAAAATCGGGACATGAAAGAGACCCAGTACTTC
CASSENRDMKETQYF
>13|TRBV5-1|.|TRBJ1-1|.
TGCGCCAGCGCAACAGAGGGGAACACTGAAGCTTTCTTT
CASATEGNTEAFF
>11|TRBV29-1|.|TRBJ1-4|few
TGCAGCGTTGTTAAGAATGAAAAACTGTTTTTT
CSVVKNEKLFF
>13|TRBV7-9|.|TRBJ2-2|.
TGTGCCAGCAGCTATTTTGTGGCCGGGGAGCTGTTTTTT
CASSYFVAGELFF
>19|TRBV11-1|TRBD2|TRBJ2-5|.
TGTGCCAGCAGCCCGACTATCCTGGCTAGCGGGAGTCATCAAGAGACCCAGTACTTC
CASSPTILASGSHQETQYF
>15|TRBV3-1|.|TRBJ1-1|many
TGTGCCAGCAGCCCCGTAAAGTTGACGAACACTGAAGCTTTCTTT
CASSPVKLTNTEAFF
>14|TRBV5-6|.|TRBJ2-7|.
TGTGCCAGCAGCCTCGAAGGTGGTCGCGACGAGCAGTACTTC
CASSLEGGRDEQYF
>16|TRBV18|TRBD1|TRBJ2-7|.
TGTGCCAGCTCACGAGGTACTCAGGGGGCGAATTACGAGCAGTACTTC
CASSRGTQGANYEQYF
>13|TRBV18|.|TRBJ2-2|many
TGTGCCAGCTCACCACAGGACACCGGGGAGCTGTTTTTT
CASSPQDTGELFF
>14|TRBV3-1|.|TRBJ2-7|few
TGTGCCAGCAGCCGTGGGGGAGAGGGCTACGAGCAGTACTTC
CASSRGGEGYEQYF
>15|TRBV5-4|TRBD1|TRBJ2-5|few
TGTGCCAGCAGCTTGGGGGGACAGCTGAAAGAGACCCAGTACTTC
CASSLGGQLKETQYF
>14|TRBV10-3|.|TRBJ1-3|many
TGTGCCATCAGTGTTGACAGTTCTGGAAACACCATATATTTT
CAISVDSSGNTIYF
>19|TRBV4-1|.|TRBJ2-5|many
TGCGCCAGCAGCCAAGTGGGCGGTTCTCCAGGGCTGGGGAAAGAGACCCAGTACTTC
CASSQVGGSPGLGKETQYF
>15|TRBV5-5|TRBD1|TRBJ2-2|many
TGTGCCAGCAGCCAGACAGGGGAGAACACCGGGGAGCTGTTTTTT
CASSQTGENTGELFF
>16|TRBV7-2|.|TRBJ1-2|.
TGTGCCAGCAGCTTATCCGCGAACAGGTGGTTCTATGGCTACACCTTC
CASSLSANRWFYGYTF
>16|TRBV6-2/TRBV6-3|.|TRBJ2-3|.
TGTGCCAGCAGTTATGGGGCTAGCGATGCCACAGATACGCAGTATTTT
CASSYGASDATDTQYF
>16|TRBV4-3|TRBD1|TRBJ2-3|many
TGCGCCAGCAGCCAAGATCAGGGGGCGGTTAGAGATACGCAGTATTTT
CASSQDQGAVRDTQYF
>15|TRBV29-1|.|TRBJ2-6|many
TGCAGCGTTGAAGACAGGGGCGGTGGGGCCAACGTCCTGACTTTC
CSVEDRGGGANVLTF
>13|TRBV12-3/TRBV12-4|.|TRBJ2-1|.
TGTGCCAGCAGTGATGGCCTAAGTCGGGGGCAGTTCTTC
CASSDGLSRGQFF
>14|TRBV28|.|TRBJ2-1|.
TGTGCCAGCTCTCCCTGGGGGGACAACAATGAGCAGTTCTTC
CASSPWGDNNEQFF
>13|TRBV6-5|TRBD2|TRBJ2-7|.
TGTGCCAGCAGTTGGACTGGGGGGGGAGAGCAGTACTTC
CASSWTGGGEQYF
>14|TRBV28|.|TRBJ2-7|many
TGTGCCAGCAGTTTGATGGGGGGAGGCTACGAGCAGTACTTC
CASSLMGGGYEQYF
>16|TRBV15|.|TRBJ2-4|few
TGTGCCATCGAATCGGGACTGATAAAAGCCAAAAACATTCAGTACTTC
CAIESGLIKAKNIQYF
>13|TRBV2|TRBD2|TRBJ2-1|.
TGTGCCAGCAGTACGGCCGGACTAGCGGACAAGTTCTTC
CASSTAGLADKFF
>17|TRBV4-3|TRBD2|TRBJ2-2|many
TGCGCCAGCAGCCAAGATTCCCCGGGACTAGTCAACGGGGAGCTGTTTTTT
CASSQDSPGLVNGELFF
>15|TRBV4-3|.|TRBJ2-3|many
TGCGCCAGCAGCCAAGAATGGGGAACCCAGACTACGCAGTATTTT
CASSQEWGTQTTQYF
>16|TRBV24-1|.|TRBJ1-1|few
TGTGCCACCAGTGGTTCCCGAAAAGGCATGAACACTGAAGCTTTCTTT
CATSGSRKGMNTEAFF
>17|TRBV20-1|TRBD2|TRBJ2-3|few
TGCAGTGCCCGACGGACTAGCGGGAGGCCCCCAGATGATACGCAGTATTTT
CSARRTSGRPPDDTQYF
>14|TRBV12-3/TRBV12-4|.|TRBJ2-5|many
TGTGCCAGCAGTTTAGGGCACCTCCAAGAGACCCAGTACTTC
CASSLGHLQETQYF
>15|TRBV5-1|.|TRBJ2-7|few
TGCGCCAGCAGCTTGGATTCGGGGGCGCCCTACGAGCAGTACTTC
CASSLDSGAPYEQYF
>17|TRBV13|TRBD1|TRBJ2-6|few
TGTGCCAGCAGTCGGGACAGCAAGCTCTCTGGGGCCAACGTCCTGACTTTC
CASSRDSKLSGANVLTF
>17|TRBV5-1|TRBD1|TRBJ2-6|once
TGCGCCAGCAGCTTCCGGGACAGGGCTAGTGGGGCCAACGTCCTGACTTTC
CASSFRDRASGANVLTF
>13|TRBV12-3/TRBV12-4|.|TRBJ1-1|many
TGTGCCAGCAGTTTTACGCAGGAATCTGAAGCTTTCTTT
CASSFTQESEAFF
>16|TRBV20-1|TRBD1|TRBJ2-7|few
TGCAGTGCCGAATTTATAGGACAGGGCCTTTCCTACGAGCAGTACTTC
CSAEFIGQGLSYEQYF
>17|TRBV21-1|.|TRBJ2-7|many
TGTGCCAGCAGCAAAATAATAGGGGACACAAATACCTACGAGCAGTACTTC
CASSKIIGDTNTYEQYF
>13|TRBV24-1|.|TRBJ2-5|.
TGTGCCACCAGTGATCGTAGAATTTCCCCCCAGTACTTC
CATSDRRISPQYF
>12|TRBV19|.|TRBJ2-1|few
TGTGCCACCGCGGACAGAAACAATGAGCAGTTCTTC
CATADRNNEQFF